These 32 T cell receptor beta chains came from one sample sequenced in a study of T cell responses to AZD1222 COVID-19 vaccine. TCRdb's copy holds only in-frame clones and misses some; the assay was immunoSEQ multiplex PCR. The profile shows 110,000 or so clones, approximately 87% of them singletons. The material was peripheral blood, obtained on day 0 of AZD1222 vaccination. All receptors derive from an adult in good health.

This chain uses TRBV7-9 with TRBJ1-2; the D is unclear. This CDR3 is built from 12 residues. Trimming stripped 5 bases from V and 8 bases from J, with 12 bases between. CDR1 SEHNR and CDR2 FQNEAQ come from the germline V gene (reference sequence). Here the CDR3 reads CASSQSVGGYTF. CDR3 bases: TGTGCCAGCAGCCAGTCGGTCGGGGGCTACACCTTC.

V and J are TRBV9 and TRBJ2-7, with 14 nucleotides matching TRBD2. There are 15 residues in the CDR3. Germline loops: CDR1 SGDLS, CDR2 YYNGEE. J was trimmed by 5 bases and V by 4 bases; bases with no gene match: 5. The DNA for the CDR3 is TGTGCCAGCAGCCCGAGGGGACTAGCGGGGGACGAGCAGTACTTC. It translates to CASSPRGLAGDEQYF.

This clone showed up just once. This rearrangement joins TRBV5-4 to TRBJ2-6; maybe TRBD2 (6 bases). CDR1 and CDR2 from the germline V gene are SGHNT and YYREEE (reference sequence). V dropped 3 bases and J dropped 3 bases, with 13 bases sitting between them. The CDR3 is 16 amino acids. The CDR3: CASSSWGVNGANVLTF. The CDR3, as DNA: TGTGCCAGCAGCTCTTGGGGGGTGAATGGGGCCAACGTCCTGACTTTC.

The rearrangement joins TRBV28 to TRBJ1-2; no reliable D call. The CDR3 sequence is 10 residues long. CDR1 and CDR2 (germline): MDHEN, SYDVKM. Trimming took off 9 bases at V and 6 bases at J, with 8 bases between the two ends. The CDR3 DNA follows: TGTGCCAGTGGGTTTCATGGCTACACCTTC. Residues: CASGFHGYTF.

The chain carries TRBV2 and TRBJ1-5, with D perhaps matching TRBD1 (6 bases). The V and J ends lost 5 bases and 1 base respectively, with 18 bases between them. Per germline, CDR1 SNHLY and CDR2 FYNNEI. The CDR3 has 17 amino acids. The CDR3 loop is CASSPRGPAWSNQPQHF. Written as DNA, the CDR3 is TGTGCCAGCAGTCCCAGGGGACCCGCCTGGAGCAATCAGCCCCAGCATTTT.

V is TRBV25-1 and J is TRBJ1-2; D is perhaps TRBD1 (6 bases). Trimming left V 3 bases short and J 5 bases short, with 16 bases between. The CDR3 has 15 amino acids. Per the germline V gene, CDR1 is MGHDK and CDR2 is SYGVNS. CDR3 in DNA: TGTGCCAGCAGTGACTCCCGGACAGACCTGTATGGCTACACCTTC. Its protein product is CASSDSRTDLYGYTF.

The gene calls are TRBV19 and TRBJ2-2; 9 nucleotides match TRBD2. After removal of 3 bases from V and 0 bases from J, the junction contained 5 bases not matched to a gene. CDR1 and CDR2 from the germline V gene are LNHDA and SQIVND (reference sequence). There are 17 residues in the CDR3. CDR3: CASSIRAGGTNTGELFF. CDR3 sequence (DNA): TGTGCCAGTAGTATTCGAGCGGGAGGTACGAACACCGGGGAGCTGTTTTTT.

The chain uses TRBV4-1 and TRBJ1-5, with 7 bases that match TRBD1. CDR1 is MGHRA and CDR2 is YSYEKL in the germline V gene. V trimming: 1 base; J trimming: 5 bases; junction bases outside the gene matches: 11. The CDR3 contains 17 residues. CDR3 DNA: TGCGCCAGCAGCCAAGTGAAGGGGGCGAACGTATATCAGCCCCAGCATTTT. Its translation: CASSQVKGANVYQPQHF.

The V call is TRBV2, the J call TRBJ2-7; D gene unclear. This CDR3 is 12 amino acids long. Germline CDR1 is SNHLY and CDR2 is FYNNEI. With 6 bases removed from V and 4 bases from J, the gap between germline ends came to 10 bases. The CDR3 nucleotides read TGTGCCAGCAGGCCAGAGGCATACGAGCAGTACTTC. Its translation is CASRPEAYEQYF.

CDR3 sequence: CAIRGDRGINQPQHF. For the CDR3, the DNA is TGTGCCATCAGGGGGGACAGGGGGATCAATCAGCCCCAGCATTTT. The chain employs TRBV10-3 and TRBJ1-5; 11 bases are shared with TRBD1. Per the germline V gene, CDR1 is ENHRY and CDR2 is SYGVKD. This CDR3 is 15 amino acids long. Trimming cost V 6 bases and J 3 bases; bases outside gene matches: 4.

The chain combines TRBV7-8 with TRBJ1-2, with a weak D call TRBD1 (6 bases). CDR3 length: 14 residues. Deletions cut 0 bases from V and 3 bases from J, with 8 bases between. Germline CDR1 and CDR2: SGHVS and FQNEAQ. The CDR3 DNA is TGTGCCAGCAGCTTAGCCCAGGGGTACTATGGCTACACCTTC. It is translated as CASSLAQGYYGYTF.

DNA for the CDR3: TGTGCCAGCAGTCCGGGACAGGGGGCCTTTTATAGCAATCAGCCCCAGCATTTT. Translating gives CASSPGQGAFYSNQPQHF. The gene calls are TRBV27 and TRBJ1-5, with 12 bases lining up with TRBD1. J was trimmed by 0 bases and V by 5 bases; bases with no gene match: 8. CDR1 and CDR2 from the germline V gene are MNHEY and SMNVEV (reference sequence). The CDR3 sequence is 18 residues long.

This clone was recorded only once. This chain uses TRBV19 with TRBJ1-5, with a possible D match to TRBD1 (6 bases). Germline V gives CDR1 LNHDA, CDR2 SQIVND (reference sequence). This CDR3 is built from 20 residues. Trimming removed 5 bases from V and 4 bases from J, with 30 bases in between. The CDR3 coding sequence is TGTGCCAGTAGTCCCCGACAGGACCTTGGCAGTCCGGGCATGAATCAGCCCCAGCATTTT. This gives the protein CASSPRQDLGSPGMNQPQHF. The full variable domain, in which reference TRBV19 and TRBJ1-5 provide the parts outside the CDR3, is DGGITQSPKYLFRKEGQNVTLSCEQNLNHDAMYWYRQDPGQGLRLIYYSQIVNDFQKGDIAEGYSVSREKKESFPLTVTSAQKNPTAFYLCASSPRQDLGSPGMNQPQHFGDGTRLSIL.

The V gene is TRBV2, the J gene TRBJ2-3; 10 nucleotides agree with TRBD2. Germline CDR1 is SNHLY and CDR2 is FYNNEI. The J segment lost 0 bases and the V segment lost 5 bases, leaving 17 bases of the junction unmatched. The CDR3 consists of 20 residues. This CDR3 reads CASSRSTGTSEGTSTDTQYF. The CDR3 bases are TGTGCCAGCAGTCGCTCAACGGGGACTAGCGAAGGGACTAGCACAGATACGCAGTATTTT. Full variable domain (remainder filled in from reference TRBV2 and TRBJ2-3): EPEVTQTPSHQVTQMGQEVILRCVPISNHLYFYWYRQILGQKVEFLVSFYNNEISEKSEIFDDQFSVERPDGSNFTLKIRSTKLEDSAMYFCASSRSTGTSEGTSTDTQYFGPGTRLTVL.

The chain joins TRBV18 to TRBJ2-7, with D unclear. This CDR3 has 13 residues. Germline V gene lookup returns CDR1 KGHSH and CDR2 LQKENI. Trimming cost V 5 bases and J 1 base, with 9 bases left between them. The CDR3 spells CASSYQRSYEQYF. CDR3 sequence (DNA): TGTGCCAGCTCATATCAGAGATCCTACGAGCAGTACTTC.

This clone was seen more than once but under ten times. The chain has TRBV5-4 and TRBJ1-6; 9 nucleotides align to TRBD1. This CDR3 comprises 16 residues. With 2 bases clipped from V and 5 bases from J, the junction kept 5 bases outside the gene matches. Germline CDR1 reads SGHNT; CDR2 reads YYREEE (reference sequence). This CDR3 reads CASSFGTGTNNSPLHF. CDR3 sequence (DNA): TGTGCCAGCAGCTTTGGGACAGGGACAAATAATTCACCCCTCCACTTT.

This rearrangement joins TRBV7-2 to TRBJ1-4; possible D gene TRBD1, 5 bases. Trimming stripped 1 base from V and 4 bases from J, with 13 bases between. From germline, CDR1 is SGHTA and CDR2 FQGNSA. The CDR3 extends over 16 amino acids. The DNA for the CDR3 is TGTGCCAGCAGCTTAGAGGGGCAGGCTAGTAATGAAAAACTGTTTTTT. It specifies CASSLEGQASNEKLFF.

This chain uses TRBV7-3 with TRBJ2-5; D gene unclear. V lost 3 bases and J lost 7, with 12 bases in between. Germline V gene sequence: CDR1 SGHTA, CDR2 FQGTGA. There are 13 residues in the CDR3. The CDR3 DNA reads TGTGCCAGCAGCTTGGGATCGCGGCGGACCCAGTACTTC. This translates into CASSLGSRRTQYF.

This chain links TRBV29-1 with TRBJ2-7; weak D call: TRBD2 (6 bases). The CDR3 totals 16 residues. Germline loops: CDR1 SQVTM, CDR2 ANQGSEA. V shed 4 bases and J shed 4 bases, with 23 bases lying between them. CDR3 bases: TGCAGCGTTGCTATCGGAGGGGTCAGCATGGGGTACGAGCAGTACTTC. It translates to CSVAIGGVSMGYEQYF.

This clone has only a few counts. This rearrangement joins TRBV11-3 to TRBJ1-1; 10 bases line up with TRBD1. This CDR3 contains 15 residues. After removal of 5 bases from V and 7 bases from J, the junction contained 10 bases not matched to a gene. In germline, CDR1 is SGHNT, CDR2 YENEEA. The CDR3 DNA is TGTGCCAGCAGCAAACAGACAGGGGGCGCAGGTGAAGCTTTCTTT. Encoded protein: CASSKQTGGAGEAFF. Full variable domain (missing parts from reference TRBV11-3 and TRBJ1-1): EAGVVQSPRYKIIEKKQPVAFWCNPISGHNTLYWYLQNLGQGPELLIRYENEEAVDDSQLPKDRFSAERLKGVDSTLKIQPAELGDSAVYLCASSKQTGGAGEAFFGQGTRLTVV.

The CDR3 bases are TGTGCCAGCAGCCAGGGACAGTTCTCTGGTGGCTACACCTTC. This encodes CASSQGQFSGGYTF. V usage is TRBV14 and J usage is TRBJ1-2, with 7 bases matching TRBD1. The CDR3 has 14 residues. V gave up 3 bases and J gave up 7 bases; unmatched junction bases: 8. CDR1 is SGHDN and CDR2 is FVKESK in the germline V gene.

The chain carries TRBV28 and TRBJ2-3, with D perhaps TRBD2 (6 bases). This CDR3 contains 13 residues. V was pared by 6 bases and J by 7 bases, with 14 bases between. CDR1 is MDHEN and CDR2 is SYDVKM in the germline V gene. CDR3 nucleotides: TGTGCCAGCAGCCATACGGGGGTTAATACGCAGTATTTT. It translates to CASSHTGVNTQYF.

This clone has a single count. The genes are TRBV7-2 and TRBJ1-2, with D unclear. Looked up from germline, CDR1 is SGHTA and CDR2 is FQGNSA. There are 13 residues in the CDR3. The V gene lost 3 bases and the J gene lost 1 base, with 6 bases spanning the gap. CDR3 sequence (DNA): TGTGCCAGCAGCTTTGAGAGTAACTATGGCTACACCTTC. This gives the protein CASSFESNYGYTF.

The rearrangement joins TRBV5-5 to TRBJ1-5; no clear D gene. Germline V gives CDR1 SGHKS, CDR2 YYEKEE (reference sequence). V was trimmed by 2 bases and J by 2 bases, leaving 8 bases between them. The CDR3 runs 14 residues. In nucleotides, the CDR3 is TGTGCCAGCAGCTTCGGGGTGGGCAATCAGCCCCAGCATTTT. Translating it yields CASSFGVGNQPQHF.

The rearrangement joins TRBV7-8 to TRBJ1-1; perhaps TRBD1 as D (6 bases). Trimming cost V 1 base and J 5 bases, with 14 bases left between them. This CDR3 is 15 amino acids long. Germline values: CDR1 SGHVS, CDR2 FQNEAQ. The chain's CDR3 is CASSLGRGEGTEAFF. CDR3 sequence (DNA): TGTGCCAGCAGCTTAGGTAGGGGGGAAGGGACTGAAGCTTTCTTT.

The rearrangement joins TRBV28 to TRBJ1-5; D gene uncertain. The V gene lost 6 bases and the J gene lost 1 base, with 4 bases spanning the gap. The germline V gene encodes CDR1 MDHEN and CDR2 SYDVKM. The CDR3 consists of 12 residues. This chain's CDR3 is CASRKSNQPQHF. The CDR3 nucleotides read TGTGCCAGCAGAAAAAGCAATCAGCCCCAGCATTTT.

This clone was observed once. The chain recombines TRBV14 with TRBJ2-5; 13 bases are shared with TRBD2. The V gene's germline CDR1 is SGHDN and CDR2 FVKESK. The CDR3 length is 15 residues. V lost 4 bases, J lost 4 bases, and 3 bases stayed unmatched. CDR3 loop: CASSPRLAGGETQYF. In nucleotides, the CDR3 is TGTGCCAGCAGCCCAAGACTAGCGGGAGGAGAGACCCAGTACTTC.

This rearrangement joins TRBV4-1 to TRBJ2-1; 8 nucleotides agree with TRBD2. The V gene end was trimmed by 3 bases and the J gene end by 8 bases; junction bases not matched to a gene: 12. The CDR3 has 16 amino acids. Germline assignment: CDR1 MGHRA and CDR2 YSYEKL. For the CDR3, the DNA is TGCGCCAGCAGCCAGGATCCCGGGACTAGATGGGATGAGCAGTTCTTC. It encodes CASSQDPGTRWDEQFF.

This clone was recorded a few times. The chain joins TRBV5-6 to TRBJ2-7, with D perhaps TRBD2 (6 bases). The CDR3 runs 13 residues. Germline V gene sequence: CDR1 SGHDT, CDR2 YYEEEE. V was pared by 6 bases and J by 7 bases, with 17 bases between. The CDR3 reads CASTSRREEEQYF. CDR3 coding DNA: TGTGCCAGCACCTCACGCAGGGAGGAAGAGCAGTACTTC.

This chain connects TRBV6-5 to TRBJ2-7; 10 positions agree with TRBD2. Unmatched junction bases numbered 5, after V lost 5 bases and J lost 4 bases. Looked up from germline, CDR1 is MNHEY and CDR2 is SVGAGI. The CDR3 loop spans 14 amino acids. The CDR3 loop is CASSLAGVLYEQYF. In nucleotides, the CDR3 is TGTGCCAGCAGTCTAGCGGGAGTTCTGTACGAGCAGTACTTC.

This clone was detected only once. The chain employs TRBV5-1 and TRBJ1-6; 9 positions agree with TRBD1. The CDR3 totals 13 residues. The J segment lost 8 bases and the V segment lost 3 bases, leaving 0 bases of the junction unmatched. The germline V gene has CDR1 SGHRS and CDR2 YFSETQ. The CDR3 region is CASSWDRDSPLHF. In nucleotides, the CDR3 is TGCGCCAGCAGCTGGGACAGGGATTCACCCCTCCACTTT.

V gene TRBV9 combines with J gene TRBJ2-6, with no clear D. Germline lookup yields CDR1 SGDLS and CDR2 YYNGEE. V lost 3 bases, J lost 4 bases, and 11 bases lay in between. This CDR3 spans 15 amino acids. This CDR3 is CASSALSVGANVLTF. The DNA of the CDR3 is TGTGCCAGCAGCGCACTATCTGTAGGGGCCAACGTCCTGACTTTC.